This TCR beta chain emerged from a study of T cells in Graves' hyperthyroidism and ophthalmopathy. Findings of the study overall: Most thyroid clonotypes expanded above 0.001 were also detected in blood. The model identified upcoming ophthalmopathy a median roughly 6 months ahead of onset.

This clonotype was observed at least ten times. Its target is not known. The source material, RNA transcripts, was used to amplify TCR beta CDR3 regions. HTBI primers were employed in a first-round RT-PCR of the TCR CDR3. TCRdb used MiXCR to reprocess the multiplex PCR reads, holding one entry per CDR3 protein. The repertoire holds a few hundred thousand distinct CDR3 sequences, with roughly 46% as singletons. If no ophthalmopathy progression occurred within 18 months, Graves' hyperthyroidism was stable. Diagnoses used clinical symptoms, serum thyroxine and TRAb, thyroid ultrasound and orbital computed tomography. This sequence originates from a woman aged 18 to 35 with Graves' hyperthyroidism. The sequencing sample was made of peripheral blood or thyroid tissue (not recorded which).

The CDR3 loop reads CASSAWSANQPQHF. The CDR3 DNA follows: TGTGCCAGCAGTGCGTGGTCAGCTAATCAGCCCCAGCATTTT. The chain is built from TRBV2 and TRBJ1-5, with D unclear. Trimming stripped 4 bases from V and 4 bases from J, with 11 bases between. Germline assignment: CDR1 SNHLY and CDR2 FYNNEI. This CDR3 is built from 14 residues.